The rows below give T cell receptor beta chains drawn from one sample of a study of shared clonotypes between healthy human individuals. Only in-frame clones appear in the TCRdb table, and some are missing; sequencing was by immunoSEQ multiplex PCR. The table lists approximately 1.9 million clones, just under 95% of them singletons. The sequenced sample consisted of naive CD8+ T cells from PBMCs. All receptors come from a man aged 18 to 29 in good health. Some clones in this sample may be carry-over from other donors' samples. Both conserved end residues are part of each CDR3. The order of the fields is V gene, D gene, clone size, J gene, CDR3 DNA, CDR3 protein. D genes are given only for firm matches. Size values are once, few and many counts, or a class for expanded clones, and some rows have none.

>TRBV29-1|-|-|TRBJ2-7
TGCAGCGTTGAATCGGGGAACTACGAGCAGTACTTC
CSVESGNYEQYF
>TRBV6-1|TRBD2|-|TRBJ2-3
TGTGCCAGCAGTGAATGGACTAGCGGATCAGATACGCAGTATTTT
CASSEWTSGSDTQYF
>TRBV7-3|-|-|TRBJ2-1
TGTGCCAGCAGCCCAGGAGCCGGTGGGGATGAGCAGTTCTTC
CASSPGAGGDEQFF
>TRBV2|TRBD1|-|TRBJ1-1
TGTGCCAGCGGGGGACAGCTGAACACTGAAGCTTTCTTT
CASGGQLNTEAFF
>TRBV14|-|-|TRBJ2-7
TGTGCCAGCAGCCAAGTCAGGTCCGGCGAGCAGTACTTC
CASSQVRSGEQYF
>TRBV15|-|-|TRBJ1-1
TGTGCCACCAGCAGAGATCACACTAACACTGAAGCTTTCTTT
CATSRDHTNTEAFF
>TRBV7-3|-|-|TRBJ2-2
TGTGCCAGCAGCCCTGACACGTTCGGGGAGCTGTTTTTT
CASSPDTFGELFF
>TRBV27|-|once|TRBJ1-2
TGTGCCAGCAGTGTAAAAGGACCCCCCTTTCTTTATGGCTACACCTTC
CASSVKGPPFLYGYTF
>TRBV6-5|TRBD2|-|TRBJ2-1
TGTGCCAGCAGCCCCGGGACTAGTTTCAATGAGCAGTTCTTC
CASSPGTSFNEQFF
>TRBV7-9|-|-|TRBJ1-4
TGTGCCAGCAGCTTAGGCCCCAGGGGAGGGAATGAAAAACTGTTTTTT
CASSLGPRGGNEKLFF
>TRBV27|-|-|TRBJ2-2
TGTGCCAGCAGCATTCAGGAGAGCGGGGAGCTGTTTTTT
CASSIQESGELFF
>TRBV9|-|-|TRBJ2-7
TGTGCCAGCAGCGTAGGTGACAGTAAAAACGAGCAGTACTTC
CASSVGDSKNEQYF
>TRBV2|-|-|TRBJ2-7
TGTGCCAGCAGTGAGCGATGGAACATTTACGAGCAGTACTTC
CASSERWNIYEQYF
>TRBV5-5|TRBD1|once|TRBJ2-7
TGTGCCAGCAGCTTGGACATTGGGACAGCAACCTACGAGCAGTACTTC
CASSLDIGTATYEQYF
>TRBV15|TRBD2|-|TRBJ2-1
TGTGCCACCAGCTCGGCGAGGGAGGGCCGGGGTAATGAGCAGTTCTTC
CATSSAREGRGNEQFF
>TRBV5-6|TRBD1|few|TRBJ1-2
TGTGCCAGCAGCTGGGACAGGGGTTCCTATGGCTACACCTTC
CASSWDRGSYGYTF
>TRBV27|-|-|TRBJ1-1
TGTGCCAGCAGTTTAGGACAGAACACTGAAGCTTTCTTT
CASSLGQNTEAFF
>TRBV28|TRBD1|-|TRBJ1-1
TGTGCCAGCAGTCCCAGGCCGGGACAGGGGCTTATCACTGAAGCTTTCTTT
CASSPRPGQGLITEAFF
>TRBV28|-|-|TRBJ1-5
TGTGCCAGCAGTTTCCCTACTAAGCCCCAGCATTTT
CASSFPTKPQHF
>TRBV5-1|-|-|TRBJ1-1
TGCGCCAGCACCTGGGGAACGAAGGTGAACACTGAAGCTTTCTTT
CASTWGTKVNTEAFF
>TRBV15|TRBD1|-|TRBJ1-2
TGTGCCACCAGCGCAGATGGACAGGGCTATGGCTACACCTTC
CATSADGQGYGYTF
>TRBV5-4|-|-|TRBJ2-7
TGTGCCAGCAGCGTAGGAAACGAGCAGTACTTC
CASSVGNEQYF
>TRBV27|TRBD1|-|TRBJ1-5
TGTGCCAGCAGTTTATCGGGACAGGGAACGCCCCAGCATTTT
CASSLSGQGTPQHF
>TRBV11-2|-|-|TRBJ2-7
TGTGCCAGCAGCGGGGGACACACCGAGCAGTACTTC
CASSGGHTEQYF
>TRBV28|-|-|TRBJ1-4
TGTGCCAGCAGTTTAGAGGGGGGCCGGGGAGATGAAAAACTGTTTTTT
CASSLEGGRGDEKLFF
>TRBV27|-|-|TRBJ2-6
TGTGCCAGCAGTTCACGGGGCTCTGGGGCCAACGTCCTGACTTTC
CASSSRGSGANVLTF
>TRBV25-1|-|few|TRBJ2-2
TGTGCCAGCAGTGCGGGGACCGGGGAGCTGTTTTTT
CASSAGTGELFF
>TRBV19|-|-|TRBJ1-1
TGTGCCAGTAGTATCATGGGGGCGAACACTGAAGCTTTCTTT
CASSIMGANTEAFF